The 10 T cell receptor beta chains below all came from one sample that was sequenced in a study of T cells in Graves' hyperthyroidism and ophthalmopathy. Amplified TCR beta CDR3 regions derived from RNA transcripts. With the HTBI primer set, the TCR CDR3 went through a first round of RT-PCR. TCRdb called the multiplex PCR reads again in MiXCR, with one record for every CDR3 protein. This sample has 700,000 to 950,000 distinct CDR3 sequences, with approximately 40% found just once. Specimen: blood. All receptors derive from a woman aged 40 to 50 with Graves' hyperthyroidism.

This clonotype has just a few counts. The chain recombines TRBV20-1 with TRBJ1-1; unclear D gene. The CDR3 extends over 14 amino acids. Germline V lookup: CDR1 DFQATT, CDR2 SNEGSKA (reference sequence). The V gene lost 0 bases and the J gene lost 4 bases, with 12 bases spanning the gap. The CDR3 coding sequence is TGCAGTGCTAGAGACGGGGAAGGAGTCACTGAAGCTTTCTTT. It encodes CSARDGEGVTEAFF.

This chain connects TRBV3-1 to TRBJ1-1; TRBD1 is a possible D gene (5 bases). V dropped 11 bases and J dropped 3 bases, with 22 bases sitting between them. Germline V gene data show CDR1 as LGHDT and CDR2 as YNNKEL (reference sequence). This CDR3 region has 15 residues. Here the CDR3 reads CAAHTRGGVHTEAFF. Written as DNA, the CDR3 is TGTGCCGCCCACACCCGGGGAGGGGTACACACTGAAGCTTTCTTT.

A few counts support this clonotype. The chain combines TRBV11-2 with TRBJ2-7; D may correspond to TRBD1 or TRBD2 (7 bases each). The CDR3 is 15 residues long. From germline, CDR1 is SGHAT and CDR2 FQNNGV. V shed 2 bases and J shed 4 bases, with 15 bases lying between them. The CDR3 region has the DNA TGTGCCAGCAGCTTAACGAGACAGGGAGGGTACGAGCAGTACTTC. This translates into CASSLTRQGGYEQYF.

This clonotype has only a few counts. The rearrangement links TRBV7-8 to TRBJ2-7; 10 bases match TRBD2. The CDR3 is 19 amino acids. Losses at the gene ends were 2 bases for V and 3 bases for J; bases not matched to a gene: 16. Germline V gene lookup returns CDR1 SGHVS and CDR2 FQNEAQ. In DNA form, the CDR3 reads TGTGCCAGCAGCTTAAGCTGGCTAGCGGGGGTTGGGGTTGGCTACGAGCAGTACTTC. Encoded protein: CASSLSWLAGVGVGYEQYF.

Concerning this clonotype itself: A much larger clone sits a single nucleotide away, making a read error possible. The rearrangement uses TRBV7-9 and TRBJ2-5, with 10 bases fitting TRBD2. CDR3 size: 18 residues. Germline V lookup: CDR1 SEHNR, CDR2 FQNEAQ (reference sequence). CDR3 in DNA: TGTGCCAGCAGCTTACCCAAACGGCTAGCGGGAGAGTTGGGGACCCGGTACTTC. Protein sequence: CASSLPKRLAGELGTRYF.

V gene TRBV7-9 combines with J gene TRBJ1-4; maybe TRBD1 (6 bases). Germline CDR1 SEHNR, CDR2 FQNEAQ (reference sequence). The V end was cut by 5 bases, the J end by 8 bases, with 18 bases between. This CDR3 is built from 15 residues. Here the CDR3 DNA reads TGTGCCAGCAGCGGAAATCGGGGGGCGAGGGAAAAACTGTTTTTT. Encoded protein: CASSGNRGAREKLFF.

The gene calls are TRBV24-1 and TRBJ2-5; D remains ambiguous. The V end lost 5 bases, the J end lost 5 bases, and 8 bases lay between the germline ends. The germline V gene has CDR1 KGHDR and CDR2 SFDVKD. This CDR3 region has 12 residues. In DNA form, the CDR3 reads TGTGCCACCAGTGGGACCTGTGAGACCCAGTACTTC. Its translation: CATSGTCETQYF.

The chain links TRBV6-5 to TRBJ2-2, with D perhaps given as TRBD1 or TRBD2 (5 bases each). CDR1 MNHEY and CDR2 SVGAGI come from the germline V gene. Trimming pared 2 bases from V and 7 bases from J, leaving 14 bases between. CDR3 length: 15 amino acids. CDR3 amino acids: CASSYEGYRVGELFF. The CDR3 DNA is TGTGCCAGCAGTTACGAGGGGTACCGGGTCGGGGAGCTGTTTTTT.

The J gene is TRBJ2-5, the V gene TRBV14, with 9 bases that match TRBD2. From germline, CDR1 is SGHDN and CDR2 FVKESK. Trimming removed 2 bases from V and 4 bases from J; junction bases left unmatched: 5. This CDR3 is built from 15 residues. In DNA, the CDR3 is TGTGCCAGCAGCCAACTAGCGGGACTCTTAGAGACCCAGTACTTC. Translation: CASSQLAGLLETQYF.

The CDR3: CASSEEPGQGAGQYF. The CDR3 DNA sequence: TGTGCCAGCAGTGAAGAACCGGGACAGGGGGCAGGGCAGTACTTC. The chain links TRBV25-1 to TRBJ2-7, with 12 bases fitting TRBD1. CDR1 MGHDK and CDR2 SYGVNS come from the germline V gene. The V and J ends lost 2 bases and 9 bases, in that order; junction bases with no gene match: 8. The CDR3 runs 15 residues.